These 23 T cell receptor beta chains were all obtained from the same sample, sequenced in a study of shared clonotypes between healthy human individuals. Method: immunoSEQ multiplex PCR; TCRdb's copy keeps in-frame clones and lacks some. The sample includes fewer than 1.4 million clones, 75% to 80% seen only once; the top ten take roughly 0.57%. Sequenced input: memory CD4+ T cells from PBMCs. This sample's subset: CD45RA-negative fraction. Receptors originate from a man aged 18 to 30 in good health. Some clones in this sample may be carry-over from other donors' samples.

V and J are TRBV9 and TRBJ1-5; the D is unclear. Looked up from germline, CDR1 is SGDLS and CDR2 is YYNGEE. CDR3 size: 15 residues. Trimming took 4 bases from V and 5 from J, leaving 16 bases between them. CDR3 protein: CASSPTSHVDQPQHF. The CDR3 DNA reads TGTGCCAGCAGCCCGACGTCCCATGTAGATCAGCCCCAGCATTTT. Drawing the rest from reference TRBV9 and TRBJ1-5, the complete variable domain is DSGVTQTPKHLITATGQRVTLRCSPRSGDLSVYWYQQSLDQGLQFLIQYYNGEERAKGNILERFSAQQFPDLHSELNLSSLELGDSALYFCASSPTSHVDQPQHFGDGTRLSIL.

This clone was found many times. The CDR3 here is CASSPRGHFYGYTF. For the CDR3, the DNA is TGTGCCAGCAGCCCCAGGGGACACTTCTATGGCTACACCTTC. V usage is TRBV11-2 and J usage is TRBJ1-2; TRBD1 might be the D (6 bases). The V end was cut by 5 bases, the J end by 4 bases, with 14 bases between. There are 14 residues in the CDR3. Per germline, CDR1 SGHAT and CDR2 FQNNGV.

The chain joins TRBV27 to TRBJ2-1, with 7 nucleotides matching TRBD2. Germline assignment: CDR1 MNHEY and CDR2 SMNVEV (reference sequence). The length of the CDR3 is 16 residues. Trimming at V came to 2 bases and at J to 4 bases, leaving 8 bases not matched to a gene. The CDR3 reads CASSLRATAGYNEQFF. CDR3 nucleotide sequence: TGTGCCAGCAGTTTAAGGGCCACAGCGGGATACAATGAGCAGTTCTTC.

The genes are TRBV28 and TRBJ2-1; 10 bases agree with TRBD2. The J segment lost 7 bases and the V segment lost 0 bases, leaving 6 bases of the junction unmatched. CDR3 length: 16 residues. CDR1 is MDHEN and CDR2 is SYDVKM in the germline V gene. CDR3 DNA: TGTGCCAGCAGTTTATGGGGTAGCGGGAGGACAAATGAGCAGTTCTTC. As protein: CASSLWGSGRTNEQFF.

This clone was detected once. The CDR3 DNA reads as TGTGCCAGCAGCGATACTACAGGATATGTCTATGGCTACACCTTC. Its protein is CASSDTTGYVYGYTF. J is TRBJ1-2 and V is TRBV28; weak D call: TRBD1 (5 bases). CDR1 MDHEN and CDR2 SYDVKM come from the germline V gene. V lost 6 bases to trimming and J lost 4 bases, with 18 bases between them. CDR3 size: 15 residues.

This clone was seen once. The V call is TRBV28, the J call TRBJ2-1; 11 nucleotides match TRBD2. The CDR3 has 15 amino acids. Germline assignment: CDR1 MDHEN and CDR2 SYDVKM. Losses at the gene ends were 5 bases for V and 7 bases for J; bases not matched to a gene: 7. CDR3 loop: CASSDPGTSGNEQFF. CDR3 DNA: TGTGCCAGCAGTGACCCGGGGACTAGCGGTAATGAGCAGTTCTTC.

The gene calls are TRBV14 and TRBJ1-4; no firm D call. CDR1 and CDR2 (germline): SGHDN, FVKESK. There are 18 residues in the CDR3. V shed 0 bases and J shed 4 bases, with 18 bases lying between them. CDR3 residues: CASSQDSRYRPLNEKLFF. In DNA form, the CDR3 reads TGTGCCAGCAGCCAAGATTCCCGCTACCGCCCCCTTAATGAAAAACTGTTTTTT.

This clone was seen a single time. The chain joins TRBV9 to TRBJ2-3; D is unresolved. V lost 6 bases and J 5 bases, leaving 19 bases between the germline ends. Germline V gene lookup returns CDR1 SGDLS and CDR2 YYNGEE. CDR3 length: 15 amino acids. The CDR3 coding sequence is TGTGCCAGCACCCCAGGCCCTAGGATGGGAGATACGCAGTATTTT. This sequence encodes CASTPGPRMGDTQYF.

This sequence joins TRBV9 and TRBJ2-3; 11 bases are a match to TRBD2. V dropped 0 bases and J dropped 1; count of bases not matched to a gene: 1. Germline CDR1 and CDR2: SGDLS and YYNGEE. The CDR3 runs 16 residues. The CDR3 sequence is CASSVEGLAGTDTQYF. DNA for the CDR3: TGTGCCAGCAGCGTAGAGGGACTAGCGGGCACAGATACGCAGTATTTT.

The table lists this clone with a few counts. The chain recombines TRBV28 with TRBJ1-4; a weak D match, TRBD1 (5 bases). CDR1 is MDHEN and CDR2 is SYDVKM in the germline V gene. Trimming removed 8 bases from V and 3 bases from J, with 13 bases in between. The CDR3 loop spans 14 amino acids. The CDR3 DNA sequence: TGTGCCAGCGGGGGGAGGGTCGCTAATGAAAAACTGTTTTTT. Amino acid sequence: CASGGRVANEKLFF.

The rearrangement links TRBV27 to TRBJ1-2; 9 bases agree with TRBD1. V shed 7 bases and J 8 bases; nucleotides not matched to a gene: 17. Per germline, CDR1 MNHEY and CDR2 SMNVEV (reference sequence). This CDR3 is 16 amino acids long. The CDR3 DNA reads TGTGCCAGCACGCACCCCAAACCCTGGACAGGGGACGGCTACACCTTC. Protein sequence: CASTHPKPWTGDGYTF.

The chain employs TRBV5-4 and TRBJ1-2, with TRBD1 identical over 7 bases. CDR1 and CDR2 (germline): SGHNT, YYREEE (reference sequence). The CDR3 has 14 residues. The V segment lost 4 bases and the J segment 10 bases; nucleotides outside the gene matches: 13. The CDR3 nucleotides are TGTGCCAGCAGCCGAGTCGGAGGGGGCTTCGTCTACACCTTC. It encodes CASSRVGGGFVYTF.

This chain uses TRBV7-6 with TRBJ2-5; D is ambiguous. Trimming removed 2 bases from V and 4 bases from J, with 11 bases in between. Germline values: CDR1 SGHVS, CDR2 FNYEAQ. CDR3 length equals 14 residues. The CDR3 loop reads CASSLTAGAETQYF. The CDR3, as DNA: TGTGCCAGCAGCTTAACGGCCGGTGCAGAGACCCAGTACTTC.

This sequence joins TRBV7-8 and TRBJ1-1; TRBD1 is a possible D gene (5 bases). Trimming took off 3 bases at V and 10 bases at J, with 18 bases between the two ends. Germline-derived CDR1 and CDR2 are SGHVS and FQNEAQ. This CDR3 spans 14 amino acids. CDR3 coding DNA: TGTGCCAGCAGCTTGGGACCAGCGCAAAGTCGAGCTTTCTTT. Translation gives CASSLGPAQSRAFF.

The rearrangement joins TRBV19 to TRBJ1-5; D unclear. V was trimmed by 4 bases and J by 4 bases, leaving 5 bases between them. The length of the CDR3 is 12 residues. Germline V gene lookup returns CDR1 LNHDA and CDR2 SQIVND (reference sequence). CDR3 sequence: CASSTINQPQHF. Written as DNA, the CDR3 is TGTGCCAGTAGTACAATAAATCAGCCCCAGCATTTT.

The CDR3 spells CASSPLTSGDYNEQFF. The CDR3 nucleotides read TGTGCCAGCAGCCCTCTTACTAGCGGGGACTACAATGAGCAGTTCTTC. V and J are TRBV11-2 and TRBJ2-1, with TRBD2 identical over 10 bases. CDR1 SGHAT and CDR2 FQNNGV come from the germline V gene. After removal of 5 bases from V and 3 bases from J, the junction contained 7 bases not matched to a gene. This CDR3 comprises 16 residues. The whole variable domain, filled in from reference TRBV11-2 and TRBJ2-1, reads EAGVAQSPRYKIIEKRQSVAFWCNPISGHATLYWYQQILGQGPKLLIQFQNNGVVDDSQLPKDRFSAERLKGVDSTLKIQPAKLEDSAVYLCASSPLTSGDYNEQFFGPGTRLTVL.

This chain links TRBV2 with TRBJ2-3; 12 bases are shared with TRBD1. The CDR3 loop spans 14 amino acids. V lost 8 bases to trimming and J lost 4 bases; unmatched junction nucleotides: 4. The germline gives CDR1 SNHLY, CDR2 FYNNEI. CDR3 protein: CASQGQGAADTQYF. The DNA of the CDR3 is TGTGCCAGCCAGGGACAGGGGGCCGCAGATACGCAGTATTTT.

The rearrangement joins TRBV18 to TRBJ1-4; 9 bases line up with TRBD1. The germline V gene has CDR1 KGHSH and CDR2 LQKENI. The CDR3 length is 17 residues. V lost 5 bases to trimming and J lost 4 bases; unmatched junction nucleotides: 11. Here the CDR3 reads CASSDRDRDLLNEKLFF. DNA for the CDR3: TGTGCCAGCTCAGACCGGGACAGGGATCTCCTTAATGAAAAACTGTTTTTT.

The chain uses TRBV4-2 and TRBJ2-1, with D perhaps assigned TRBD1 or TRBD2 (6 bases each). Trimming shortened V by 0 bases and J by 5 bases, and 20 bases separated the two germline ends. Germline CDR1 reads LGHNA; CDR2 reads YNFKEQ. CDR3 length equals 18 residues. DNA of the CDR3: TGTGCCAGCAGCCAAGATTGGGGGGAACAGGGTGTCGACAATGAGCAGTTCTTC. It translates to CASSQDWGEQGVDNEQFF.

The gene calls are TRBV11-2 and TRBJ1-2; no clear D gene. The CDR3 totals 15 residues. In germline, CDR1 is SGHAT, CDR2 FQNNGV. V was shortened by 0 bases and J by 0 bases, with 8 bases between the two germline ends. The DNA of the CDR3 is TGTGCCAGCAGCTTAGATCGGTACACTAACTATGGCTACACCTTC. Translated: CASSLDRYTNYGYTF.

The chain recombines TRBV5-4 with TRBJ2-1, with a possible D match to TRBD1 (5 bases). Germline CDR1 is SGHNT and CDR2 is YYREEE (reference sequence). Trimming pared 4 bases from V and 0 bases from J, leaving 8 bases between. This CDR3 is built from 14 residues. The chain's CDR3 is CASSPDSSYNEQFF. In DNA form, the CDR3 reads TGTGCCAGCAGCCCAGACAGCTCCTACAATGAGCAGTTCTTC.

The chain uses TRBV7-2 and TRBJ2-4; perhaps TRBD1 as D (5 bases). CDR3 size: 14 residues. Trimming cost V 5 bases and J 9 bases, with 17 bases left between them. CDR1 and CDR2 (germline): SGHTA, FQGNSA. The CDR3 DNA reads TGTGCCAGCAGCGGGTTCGGACAAGGCGGCATTCAGTACTTC. The encoded protein is CASSGFGQGGIQYF.

This clone was detected once. V gene TRBV10-1 combines with J gene TRBJ1-1; D is possibly TRBD1 (6 bases). This CDR3 has 14 amino acids. V lost 5 bases and J 1 base, leaving 11 bases between the germline ends. CDR1 WNHNN and CDR2 SYGVQD come from the germline V gene (reference sequence). In DNA, the CDR3 is TGCGCCAGCAGTTCCGGGACAAGGAACACTGAAGCTTTCTTT. Its protein product is CASSSGTRNTEAFF.